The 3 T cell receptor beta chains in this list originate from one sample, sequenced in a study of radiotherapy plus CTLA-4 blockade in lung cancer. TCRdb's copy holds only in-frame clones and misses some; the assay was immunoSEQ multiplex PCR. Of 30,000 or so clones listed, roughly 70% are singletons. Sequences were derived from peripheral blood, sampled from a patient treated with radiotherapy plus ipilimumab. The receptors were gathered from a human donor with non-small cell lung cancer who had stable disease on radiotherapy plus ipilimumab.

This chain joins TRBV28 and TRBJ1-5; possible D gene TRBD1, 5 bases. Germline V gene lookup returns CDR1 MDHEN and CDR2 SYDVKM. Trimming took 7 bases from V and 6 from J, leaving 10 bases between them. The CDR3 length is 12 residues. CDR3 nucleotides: TGTGCCAGCACCCAGGGCCGTCAGCCCCAGCATTTT. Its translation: CASTQGRQPQHF.

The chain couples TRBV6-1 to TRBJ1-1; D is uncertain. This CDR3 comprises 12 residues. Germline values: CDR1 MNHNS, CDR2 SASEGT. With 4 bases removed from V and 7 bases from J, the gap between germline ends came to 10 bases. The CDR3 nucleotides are TGTGCCAGCAGTGTAATGTCGTTTGAAGCTTTCTTT. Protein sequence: CASSVMSFEAFF.

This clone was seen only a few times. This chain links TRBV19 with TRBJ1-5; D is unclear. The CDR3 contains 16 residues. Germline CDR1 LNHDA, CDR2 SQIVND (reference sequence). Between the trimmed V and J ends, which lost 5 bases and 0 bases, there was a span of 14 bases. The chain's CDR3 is CASSLTRSYSNQPQHF. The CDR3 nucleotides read TGTGCCAGTAGTTTAACACGGAGTTATAGCAATCAGCCCCAGCATTTT.